This TCR beta chain is drawn from a study of T cells in Graves' hyperthyroidism and ophthalmopathy. Every diagnosis used clinical symptoms, serum thyroxine and TRAb, thyroid ultrasound and orbital computed tomography. The sample, blood from the first hyperthyroidism diagnosis, precedes any ophthalmopathy symptoms. This clonotype was recorded many times. Trimming took 10 bases from V and 2 from J, leaving 13 bases between them. The CDR3 loop spans 13 amino acids. Germline V CDR1 and CDR2: LNHDA, SQIVND (reference sequence). Authors of the study amplified TCR beta CDR3 regions from RNA transcripts. With the HTBI primer set, the TCR CDR3 went through a first round of RT-PCR. In TCRdb, the multiplex PCR reads were re-called with MiXCR into one record per CDR3 protein. The sample has roughly 150,000 distinct CDR3 sequences, about 9.4% seen once; the top ten hold around 20%.

This sequence originates from a woman in her late teens or twenties with Graves' hyperthyroidism that later progressed to Graves' ophthalmopathy. The J gene is TRBJ2-3, the V gene TRBV19; TRBD1 might be the D (6 bases). Sequenced: blood. In DNA form, the CDR3 reads TGTGCCACCGAGGGGGACAACACAGATACGCAGTATTTT. Protein product: CATEGDNTDTQYF.